This TCR beta chain came from a study of blood T cells in healthy people across ages. Only a few counts were recorded for this clonotype. The ends were cut back, 0 bases at V and 2 bases at J, with 5 bases in the middle. The CDR3 runs 14 residues. From germline, CDR1 is MNHEY and CDR2 SVGAGI. Primers used in a second PCR of roughly 6 to 12 cycles were a sample-barcoded 5' primer and a J-beta primer mix. A minimum of 3 million CDR3-containing paired-end reads was obtained for each sample. TCRdb independently ran MiXCR on the 5' RACE reads; one entry per CDR3 protein. The table shows around 990,000 distinct CDR3 sequences, with about 23% occurring only once. In addition, the sample was reused for a study of T cells of mothers and their children. That report adds: A few healthy Caucasian mothers and their six children donated. Every mother supplied over 9.5 million TCR beta CDR3 reads and every child about 3 million.

The sequenced sample was blood. The J gene is TRBJ1-3, the V gene TRBV6-5; no definite D call. The clonotype was recovered from a girl between 2 and 10 years old in good health. This chain's CDR3 is CASSYSMTGNTIYF. CDR3 sequence (DNA): TGTGCCAGCAGTTACTCAATGACTGGAAACACCATATATTTT.